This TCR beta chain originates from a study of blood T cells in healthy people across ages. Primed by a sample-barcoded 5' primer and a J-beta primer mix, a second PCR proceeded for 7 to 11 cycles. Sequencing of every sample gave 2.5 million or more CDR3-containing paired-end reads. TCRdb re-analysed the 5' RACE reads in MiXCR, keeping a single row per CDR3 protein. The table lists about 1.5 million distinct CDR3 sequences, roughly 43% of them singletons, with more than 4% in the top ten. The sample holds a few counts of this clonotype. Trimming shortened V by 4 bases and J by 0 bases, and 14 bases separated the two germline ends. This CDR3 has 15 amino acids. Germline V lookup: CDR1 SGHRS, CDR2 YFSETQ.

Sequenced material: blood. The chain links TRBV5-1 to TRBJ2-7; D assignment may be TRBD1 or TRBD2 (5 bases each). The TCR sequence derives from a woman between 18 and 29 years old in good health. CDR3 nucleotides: TGCGCCAGCAGCGGGGGAACAGTCTACTCCTACGAGCAGTACTTC. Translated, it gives CASSGGTVYSYEQYF.